Detailed here is one T cell receptor (beta chain). This entry is derived from a study of cytomegalovirus exposure and HLA in healthy donors. V gave up 4 bases and J gave up 0 bases; unmatched junction bases: 2. This CDR3 is built from 15 residues. Germline V gives CDR1 SGHAT, CDR2 FQNNGV. The PCR ran on 60 Vbeta and 13 Jbeta primers. Produced via immunoSEQ multiplex PCR; TCRdb's table is partial and in-frame only. This sample has roughly 200,000 clones, with about 82% found just once. Sample: PBMCs. This chain joins TRBV11-2 and TRBJ2-1; 8 nucleotides agree with TRBD2. This TCR was recovered from a woman aged 45-65 years in good health and CMV-seronegative. The CDR3 region is CASSWGLDSYNEQFF. The CDR3 DNA follows: TGTGCCAGCAGCTGGGGACTAGACTCCTACAATGAGCAGTTCTTC.